The 28 T cell receptor beta chains given below trace back to one sample, sequenced in a study of spatial heterogeneity in lung cancer. Regarding time point: sample taken at primary tumor resection. No antigen has been identified for these receptors. TCRdb ran MiXCR on the 5' RACE reads and lists one entry per CDR3 protein. The sample has fewer than 1,500 distinct CDR3 sequences, 20% to 30% seen once; the top ten hold 7.5% to 10%. The study, taken as a whole, reports: Expanded alpha and beta TCR counts within tumors tracked tumor mutation counts.

Sequenced here: lung tumor tissue, sampled at surgery. These receptors all come from a female donor with early-stage non-small cell lung cancer.

This clonotype is categorized as medium-sized. The rearrangement links TRBV25-1 to TRBJ2-5, with D hard to call. Germline V lookup: CDR1 MGHDK, CDR2 SYGVNS. Trimming cost V 2 bases and J 0 bases, with 7 bases left between them. CDR3 length: 14 amino acids. The CDR3 DNA reads TGTGCCAGCAGTGAACGCGGCCACCAAGAGACCCAGTACTTC. Protein: CASSERGHQETQYF.

This clonotype was detected only once. The rearrangement links TRBV4-1 to TRBJ2-4; 9 bases fit TRBD2. CDR1 and CDR2 (germline): MGHRA, YSYEKL. The length of the CDR3 is 16 residues. J gave up 2 bases and V 3 bases, and 5 bases lay outside the gene matches. CDR3 residues: CASSQVAGVSKNIQYF. The DNA for the CDR3 is TGCGCCAGCAGCCAGGTAGCGGGAGTGTCCAAAAACATTCAGTACTTC.

J is TRBJ2-5 and V is TRBV15; TRBD2 matches at 7 bases. V was clipped by 1 base and J by 4 bases; unmatched bases: 3. The CDR3 spans 14 residues. CDR1 is LNHNV, CDR2 YYDKDF, per germline (reference sequence). CDR3 region: CATSRAGGGETQYF. The CDR3, as DNA: TGTGCCACCAGCAGAGCGGGGGGTGGAGAGACCCAGTACTTC.

This clonotype is medium-sized within its sample. This chain connects TRBV3-1 to TRBJ2-6; D gene unclear. Germline CDR1 and CDR2: LGHDT and YNNKEL (reference sequence). The CDR3 is 14 amino acids. V lost 4 bases, J lost 2 bases, and 6 bases lay in between. The CDR3 bases are TGTGCCAGCAGCCCTTTGACTGGGGCCAACGTCCTGACTTTC. Its protein product is CASSPLTGANVLTF.

This clonotype has just a few counts. The CDR3 DNA sequence: TGTGCCAGCTCATCCCAATTGAAGCAGTATTTT. This encodes CASSSQLKQYF. The genes are TRBV18 and TRBJ2-3; D unresolved. V lost 5 bases to trimming and J lost 11 bases, with 11 bases between them. The CDR3 contains 11 residues. Germline V gene sequence: CDR1 KGHSH, CDR2 LQKENI.

This chain links TRBV30 with TRBJ1-5, with 9 bases that match TRBD1. The J segment lost 4 bases and the V segment lost 2 bases, leaving 6 bases of the junction unmatched. This CDR3 comprises 15 residues. CDR1 is GTSNPN, CDR2 SVGIG, per germline (reference sequence). CDR3 sequence (DNA): TGTGCCTGGAGTTGGACAGGGGCGGGTAATCAGCCCCAGCATTTT. Amino acids: CAWSWTGAGNQPQHF.

The CDR3 sequence is CASSVSLRSQQFF. As DNA, the CDR3 is TGTGCCAGCAGCGTCTCACTAAGATCCCAGCAGTTCTTC. The chain is built from TRBV11-3 and TRBJ2-1; D is unclear. The V end lost 5 bases, the J end lost 11 bases, and 16 bases lay between the germline ends. The CDR3 extends over 13 amino acids. The germline V gene encodes CDR1 SGHNT and CDR2 YENEEA.

In this sample, this clonotype is medium-sized. The chain joins TRBV6-2 or TRBV6-3 to TRBJ2-7, with 9 positions matching TRBD1. The CDR3 contains 14 residues. The V and J ends lost 2 bases and 5 bases, in that order; junction bases with no gene match: 4. The V gene's germline CDR1 is MNHEY and CDR2 SVGEGT. CDR3 loop: CASSYRDRAHEQYF. The CDR3 bases are TGTGCCAGCAGTTACAGGGACAGGGCCCACGAGCAGTACTTC.

By sample fraction, this clonotype is medium-sized. The chain carries TRBV10-2 and TRBJ1-2; 10 nucleotides line up with TRBD1. With 2 bases clipped from V and 6 bases from J, the junction kept 9 bases outside the gene matches. CDR3 length: 16 amino acids. Germline V gene data show CDR1 as WSHSY and CDR2 as SAAADI. The CDR3 here is CASSEAVDRGTHGYTF. The CDR3, as DNA: TGCGCCAGCAGTGAGGCCGTGGACAGGGGGACTCATGGCTACACCTTC.

This clonotype was seen a handful of times. This chain joins TRBV30 and TRBJ2-2, with D unclear. The CDR3 runs 17 residues. V lost 2 bases to trimming and J lost 8 bases, with 24 bases between them. Germline V CDR1 and CDR2: GTSNPN, SVGIG (reference sequence). CDR3 coding DNA: TGTGCCTGGAGTTCGTCTTTTTTGAGTGGAATCAGTGGGGAGCTGTTTTTT. Translated: CAWSSSFLSGISGELFF.

The rearrangement links TRBV9 to TRBJ1-3; D gene unclear. Germline CDR1 reads SGDLS; CDR2 reads YYNGEE. V lost 3 bases, J lost 7 bases, and 17 bases lay in between. This CDR3 spans 15 amino acids. CDR3 region: CASSAQPSAGNTIYF. DNA for the CDR3: TGTGCCAGCAGCGCCCAGCCGTCAGCGGGGAACACCATATATTTT.

By sample fraction, this clonotype is large. The J gene is TRBJ2-1, the V gene TRBV6-2 or TRBV6-3; 7 bases align to TRBD2. Germline-derived CDR1 and CDR2 are MNHEY and SVGEGT. V trimming: 5 bases; J trimming: 2 bases; junction bases outside the gene matches: 9. This CDR3 is 16 amino acids long. The CDR3 DNA reads TGTGCCAGCAGTCACGGAGCTAGCGGCGCCTACAATGAGCAGTTCTTC. Its protein product is CASSHGASGAYNEQFF.

Relative to its sample, this clonotype is medium-sized. This rearrangement joins TRBV9 to TRBJ2-7; 8 nucleotides match TRBD1. The CDR3 runs 15 residues. After removal of 2 bases from V and 2 bases from J, the junction contained 6 bases not matched to a gene. Germline V CDR1 and CDR2: SGDLS, YYNGEE. The CDR3 bases are TGTGCCAGCAGCGTCGTCCCGGGACAGGCCTACGAGCAGTACTTC. Amino acid sequence: CASSVVPGQAYEQYF.

By share of the sample, this clonotype is large. The rearrangement links TRBV2 to TRBJ2-7; 16 bases fit TRBD2. Germline V gene data show CDR1 as SNHLY and CDR2 as FYNNEI. The J segment lost 5 bases and the V segment lost 6 bases, leaving 7 bases of the junction unmatched. The CDR3 loop spans 16 amino acids. This CDR3 reads CASRLGTSGGANEQYV. CDR3 DNA sequence: TGTGCCAGCAGGCTGGGGACTAGCGGGGGGGCCAACGAGCAGTACGTC.

The chain carries TRBV3-1 and TRBJ2-1, with 11 bases lining up with TRBD2. CDR1 and CDR2 from the germline V gene are LGHDT and YNNKEL (reference sequence). J was trimmed by 4 bases and V by 4 bases; bases with no gene match: 3. The CDR3 runs to 15 residues. For the CDR3, the DNA is TGTGCCAGCAGCCTTTCTAGCGGGGGGTACAATGAGCAGTTCTTC. Translating gives CASSLSSGGYNEQFF.

This clonotype qualifies as medium-sized (0.01 to 0.1%). In nucleotides, the CDR3 is TGTGCCAGCAGCCGACAACTAGCGCTTAGCATCCATGGCTACACCTTC. This translates into CASSRQLALSIHGYTF. V gene TRBV27 combines with J gene TRBJ1-2; D is unresolved. CDR1 and CDR2 (germline): MNHEY, SMNVEV (reference sequence). The CDR3 consists of 16 residues. The V end lost 6 bases, the J end lost 6 bases, and 23 bases lay between the germline ends.

The genes are TRBV6-5 and TRBJ2-7, with D perhaps matching TRBD2 (6 bases). This CDR3 comprises 19 residues. Trimming stripped 2 bases from V and 2 bases from J, with 25 bases between. CDR1 MNHEY and CDR2 SVGAGI come from the germline V gene. CDR3 amino acids: CASSYKALGDLPITYEQYF. CDR3 nucleotide sequence: TGTGCCAGCAGTTACAAAGCCTTAGGGGACTTACCCATCACCTACGAGCAGTACTTC.

This clonotype is medium-sized within its sample. This rearrangement joins TRBV6-1 to TRBJ2-2; TRBD1 is a possible D gene (5 bases). The ends were cut back, 8 bases at V and 7 bases at J, with 14 bases in the middle. The CDR3 covers 13 residues. Per the germline V gene, CDR1 is MNHNS and CDR2 is SASEGT. CDR3 DNA: TGTGCCAGCGAGAAGGGGAATAGCGGGGAGCTGTTTTTT. It yields the protein CASEKGNSGELFF.

V is TRBV4-1 and J is TRBJ2-7; no definite D call. Germline assignment: CDR1 MGHRA and CDR2 YSYEKL. V dropped 3 bases and J dropped 1 base, with 13 bases sitting between them. The CDR3 consists of 15 residues. CDR3 loop: CASSQALAPSYEQYF. The CDR3 nucleotides read TGCGCCAGCAGCCAGGCTCTGGCGCCTTCCTACGAGCAGTACTTC.

Only a few counts were recorded for this clonotype. The chain links TRBV7-6 to TRBJ2-7; 10 bases line up with TRBD1. Per germline, CDR1 SGHVS and CDR2 FNYEAQ. With 5 bases clipped from V and 4 bases from J, the junction kept 8 bases outside the gene matches. This CDR3 has 15 amino acids. This CDR3 reads CASSLRGDRGYEQYF. Written as DNA, the CDR3 is TGTGCCAGCAGCCTTAGGGGGGACAGGGGATACGAGCAGTACTTC.

The V gene is TRBV7-9, the J gene TRBJ1-2, with D maybe TRBD1 (6 bases). There are 12 residues in the CDR3. Germline CDR1 is SEHNR and CDR2 is FQNEAQ (reference sequence). V lost 5 bases, J lost 7 bases, and 11 bases lay in between. The CDR3 here is CASSPDRPGYTF. The DNA of the CDR3 is TGTGCCAGCAGCCCGGACAGACCTGGCTACACCTTC.

In this sample, this clonotype turned up many times. Germline and junction disagree at one end, which may indicate a read error. The rearrangement uses TRBV9 and TRBJ2-2; TRBD2 matches 8 bases. CDR3 size: 17 residues. Germline CDR1 and CDR2: SGDLS and YYNGEE. CDR3 DNA: TGTGCCAGCAGCGTGTGGGCCGGGAGGGCAAACACCGGGGACCTGTTTTTT. This encodes CASSVWAGRANTGDLFF.

In its sample, this clonotype is medium-sized (0.01 to 0.1%). The gene calls are TRBV5-1 and TRBJ2-1; D unclear. The germline CDR1 and CDR2 sequences are SGHRS and YFSETQ. This CDR3 comprises 14 residues. V was pared by 4 bases and J by 0 bases, with 8 bases between. CDR3 bases: TGCGCCAGCAGCCTCATGAGCTCCTACAATGAGCAGTTCTTC. Translation: CASSLMSSYNEQFF.

This clonotype has more than one count but fewer than ten. This chain links TRBV19 with TRBJ2-3; TRBD2 agrees at 10 bases. In germline, CDR1 is LNHDA, CDR2 SQIVND (reference sequence). The CDR3 is 16 residues long. With 2 bases clipped from V and 8 bases from J, the junction kept 10 bases outside the gene matches. DNA for the CDR3: TGTGCCAGTAGTATATTGGCTAGCGGGAGAACTGGTACGCAGTATTTT. Translated, it gives CASSILASGRTGTQYF.

The table lists this clonotype with a few counts. The chain recombines TRBV28 with TRBJ2-7; D is perhaps TRBD1 (6 bases). Deletions cut 4 bases from V and 3 bases from J, with 7 bases between. CDR3 length equals 12 residues. CDR1 MDHEN and CDR2 SYDVKM come from the germline V gene. The CDR3 DNA sequence: TGTGCCAGCAGTTACAGGGACTACGAGCAGTACTTC. Its translation: CASSYRDYEQYF.

By share, this clonotype counts as medium-sized. The DNA for the CDR3 is TGCAGTGCTAGAGAGGGGAACACTGAAGCTTTCTTT. Its protein product is CSAREGNTEAFF. The V call is TRBV20-1, the J call TRBJ1-1; no reliable D call. The germline gives CDR1 DFQATT, CDR2 SNEGSKA (reference sequence). This CDR3 is built from 12 residues. Trimming took 0 bases from V and 1 from J, leaving 3 bases between them.

This clonotype was counted between two and nine times. This chain uses TRBV5-5 with TRBJ1-3; D call uncertain. V dropped 5 bases and J dropped 0 bases, with 9 bases sitting between them. CDR1 is SGHKS, CDR2 YYEKEE, per germline (reference sequence). This CDR3 has 14 residues. Here the CDR3 reads CASSRQDSGNTIYF. The CDR3 DNA follows: TGTGCCAGCAGTCGTCAAGACTCTGGAAACACCATATATTTT.

This clonotype was counted between two and nine times. Just one base apart from a much larger clone, this may be a read error. The chain is built from TRBV11-3 and TRBJ2-1, with 10 bases lining up with TRBD2. The CDR3 has 16 amino acids. V lost 3 bases and J lost 4; bases outside the gene matches: 6. Germline-derived CDR1 and CDR2 are SGHNT and YENEEA. This chain's CDR3 is CASSFGSGGVYNEQFF. CDR3 sequence (DNA): TGTGCCAGCAGCTTTGGGAGCGGGGGGGTATACAATGAGCAGTTCTTC.